This T cell receptor beta chain was captured in a study of CXCR3-negative and CXCR3-positive naive CD8 T cells. General study results and limits: TRB CDR3 hydrophobicity was greater in CXCR3-positive naive cells than in CXCR3-negative naive cells. Naive CXCR3-positive and CXCR3-negative cells shared similar TRBV-TRBJ usage, unlike memory cells.

Naive CD8+ T cells carried a CD45RO-CCR7+CD27+CD95- phenotype. The V gene's germline CDR1 is DFQATT and CDR2 SNEGSKA (reference sequence). The CDR3 has 15 amino acids. With UMI labels, 5' RACE was used to prepare the TRB cDNA libraries. With the 5' RACE reads reprocessed, TCRdb shows one record per CDR3 protein and no DNA. The data show 110,000 or so distinct CDR3 sequences, and the top ten clones hold approximately 0.4%. In regard to this clonotype: Its antigen is undetermined.

The sequenced material came from naive CXCR3+ CD8+ T cells from blood. Subset described: CD45RO-CCR7+CD27+CD95- naive CD8+ T cells expressing CXCR3 (TNR3+). This clonotype originated in a human donor in good health. Some clones in this sample may be carry-over from other donors' samples. V and J are TRBV20-1 and TRBJ2-5; as DNA is missing, the TRBD1 call by TCRdb cannot be tested. CDR3 sequence reads: CSANGPPTDQETQYF.